These T cell receptor beta chains were read from a single sample in a study of cytomegalovirus exposure and HLA in healthy donors. Repertoires were generated with immunoSEQ multiplex PCR, while TCRdb's copy carries only in-frame clones and drops some. The data hold 150,000 to 170,000 clones, with 79% observed a single time. Sequenced: PBMCs. All receptors derive from a man aged 30 to 45 in good health and CMV-seropositive. The conserved cysteine and the conserved F or W are not part of the CDR3 here. Fields, in order: D gene, J gene, V gene, CDR3 protein. The D gene is left open where the match is weak.

d_call: NA; j_call: TRBJ1-3; v_call: TRBV7-9; cdr3_aa: ASSPQPGEKGNTIY
d_call: TRBD1; j_call: TRBJ1-5; v_call: TRBV5-1; cdr3_aa: ASSLAGQGAGQPQH
d_call: NA; j_call: TRBJ1-2; v_call: TRBV7-8; cdr3_aa: ASSLAGQTYGYT
d_call: NA; j_call: TRBJ1-1; v_call: TRBV29-1; cdr3_aa: SVVRPGTEAF
d_call: NA; j_call: TRBJ2-5; v_call: TRBV5-1; cdr3_aa: ASSLQGETQY
d_call: TRBD1; j_call: TRBJ1-3; v_call: TRBV5-1; cdr3_aa: ASSPGQGGNTIY
d_call: NA; j_call: TRBJ1-1; v_call: TRBV4-3; cdr3_aa: ASSQGTEVWTEAF
d_call: TRBD1; j_call: TRBJ2-7; v_call: TRBV27; cdr3_aa: ASSLEGGLGEQY
d_call: TRBD1; j_call: TRBJ1-4; v_call: TRBV5-1; cdr3_aa: ASGRGTGNEKLF
d_call: NA; j_call: TRBJ2-2; v_call: TRBV5-1; cdr3_aa: ASSFDMNTGELF
d_call: TRBD1; j_call: TRBJ2-3; v_call: TRBV11-2; cdr3_aa: ASSDSGQGVSRNTQY
d_call: TRBD1; j_call: TRBJ2-5; v_call: TRBV28; cdr3_aa: ASILGRGLETQY
d_call: NA; j_call: TRBJ2-5; v_call: TRBV18; cdr3_aa: ASSPLQETQY
d_call: NA; j_call: TRBJ2-5; v_call: TRBV7-6; cdr3_aa: ASSPRGKGTQY
d_call: NA; j_call: TRBJ1-3; v_call: TRBV7-8; cdr3_aa: ASSLQSSGNTIY
d_call: NA; j_call: TRBJ2-7; v_call: TRBV7-2; cdr3_aa: ASRRGLSSYEQY
d_call: NA; j_call: TRBJ2-5; v_call: TRBV4-1; cdr3_aa: ASSQAYQETQY
d_call: NA; j_call: TRBJ2-7; v_call: TRBV11-2; cdr3_aa: ASSLDRVRGLDEQY